These 32 T cell receptor beta chains were sequenced from one sample in a study of blood T cells in healthy people across ages. Using a J-beta primer mix together with a sample-barcoded 5' primer, a second PCR was run for about 6 to 12 cycles. TCRdb reprocessed the 5' RACE reads via MiXCR and lists one record per CDR3 protein. Among about 800,000 distinct CDR3 sequences listed, 58% were seen once. What was sequenced was blood. These receptors originate from a young man in good health.

The chain employs TRBV6-5 and TRBJ2-5, with 7 bases aligning to TRBD1. Germline assignment: CDR1 MNHEY and CDR2 SVGAGI. The CDR3 loop spans 15 amino acids. V was clipped by 7 bases and J by 2 bases; unmatched bases: 10. The CDR3 sequence is CASTRRGQIQETQYF. The CDR3 DNA sequence: TGTGCCAGCACTCGAAGGGGACAGATACAAGAGACCCAGTACTTC.

V gene TRBV29-1 combines with J gene TRBJ2-7; the D gene is possibly TRBD2 (7 bases). The last part of the DNA fits TRBJ2-5 better; the J call may be wrong. From germline, CDR1 is SQVTM and CDR2 ANQGSEA. The CDR3 extends over 15 amino acids. CDR3 protein: CSLLGLAEGGETQYF. The DNA for the CDR3 is TGCAGCCTCTTGGGGCTAGCGGAGGGGGGTGAGACCCAGTACTTC.

This chain connects TRBV25-1 to TRBJ2-3; 10 positions agree with TRBD2. V lost 6 bases and J lost 1; bases outside the gene matches: 10. Germline V CDR1 and CDR2: MGHDK, SYGVNS. The CDR3 has 17 amino acids. The chain's CDR3 is CASSSKTSGFRTDTQYF. The CDR3 DNA follows: TGTGCCAGCAGCTCCAAGACTAGCGGGTTCCGCACAGATACGCAGTATTTT.

The chain combines TRBV7-9 with TRBJ1-1; D not certain. Germline V gene data show CDR1 as SEHNR and CDR2 as FQNEAQ (reference sequence). CDR3 size: 17 residues. Trimming stripped 5 bases from V and 0 bases from J, with 19 bases between. CDR3 sequence (DNA): TGTGCCAGCAGCACTACTGGTTCGAGCGGGATGAACACTGAAGCTTTCTTT. It yields the protein CASSTTGSSGMNTEAFF.

As for this clonotype: Sequence at one end of the junction differs from germline and may be a read error. The gene calls are TRBV6-1 and TRBJ2-2; 8 positions agree with TRBD2. The CDR3 extends over 15 amino acids. Germline CDR1 is MNHNS and CDR2 is SASEGT. CDR3 in DNA: TGTACCAGCAGAGGGACTAGGTTAAACACCGGGGAGCTGTTTTTT. Translated, it gives CTSRGTRLNTGELFF.

The chain is built from TRBV4-2 and TRBJ2-5; 7 bases agree with TRBD2. CDR3 length: 14 amino acids. The V and J ends lost 4 bases and 5 bases, in that order; junction bases with no gene match: 7. Germline V gene data show CDR1 as LGHNA and CDR2 as YNFKEQ. The CDR3 coding sequence is TGTGCCAGCAGCCCAAGCGGGGCAGTGGAGACCCAGTACTTC. Translation gives CASSPSGAVETQYF.

This chain joins TRBV6-5 and TRBJ1-2, with unresolved D. Trimming pared 8 bases from V and 4 bases from J, leaving 14 bases between. Per the germline V gene, CDR1 is MNHEY and CDR2 is SVGAGI. The CDR3 is made up of 13 amino acids. CDR3 loop: CASGLRGPYGYTF. The CDR3 DNA reads as TGTGCCAGCGGGCTCCGGGGTCCCTATGGCTACACCTTC.

With respect to this clonotype: One base away lies a much larger clone, so this may be a sequencing read error. V gene TRBV20-1 combines with J gene TRBJ1-4, with D maybe TRBD1 (6 bases). Germline V gene lookup returns CDR1 DFQATT and CDR2 SNEGSKA (reference sequence). The CDR3 length is 14 residues. CDR3 residues: CSAYYRATNGKLFF. The CDR3 DNA reads TGCAGTGCCTATTACAGGGCAACTAATGGAAAACTGTTTTTT.

This clonotype was observed a handful of times. The chain is built from TRBV7-2 and TRBJ1-2, with D possibly TRBD1 on 6 matching bases. Trimming cost V 5 bases and J 8 bases, with 21 bases left between them. Per the germline V gene, CDR1 is SGHTA and CDR2 is FQGNSA. This CDR3 is 15 amino acids long. CDR3 sequence (DNA): TGTGCCAGCAGCCCCTCACAGGGCAGGCTGGAGGGCTACACCTTC. Translated, it gives CASSPSQGRLEGYTF.

This clonotype was seen a handful of times. The rearrangement uses TRBV5-1 and TRBJ2-5; D is possibly TRBD2 (6 bases). TRBJ2-7 matches the DNA end more closely, so the J call is doubtful. Germline V gives CDR1 SGHRS, CDR2 YFSETQ. This CDR3 spans 14 amino acids. DNA of the CDR3: TGCGCCAGCAGCCAAGGGGACTCCACCTACGAGCAGTACTTC. It encodes CASSQGDSTYEQYF.

This clonotype was picked up one time. The chain links TRBV5-4 to TRBJ2-1; 7 bases are a match to TRBD2. Germline V gene sequence: CDR1 SGHNT, CDR2 YYREEE (reference sequence). V was pared by 5 bases and J by 6 bases, with 5 bases of the junction left unmatched. The CDR3 has 13 residues. This chain's CDR3 is CASRIGTINEQFF. The CDR3 nucleotides are TGTGCCAGCAGGATCGGGACTATCAATGAGCAGTTCTTC.

The CDR3 protein is CASSARAGRSDGYTF. In DNA, the CDR3 is TGTGCCAGCAGCGCCCGGGCCGGAAGAAGCGATGGCTACACCTTC. The V and J genes are TRBV9 and TRBJ1-2, with D unresolved. The germline CDR1 and CDR2 sequences are SGDLS and YYNGEE. The CDR3 contains 15 residues. The V and J ends lost 3 bases and 6 bases respectively, with 18 bases between them.

V and J are TRBV6-2 or TRBV6-3 and TRBJ2-1, with D tentatively TRBD1 or TRBD2 (5 bases each). The length of the CDR3 is 13 residues. Between the trimmed V and J ends, which lost 7 bases and 5 bases, there was a span of 12 bases. Germline assignment: CDR1 MNHEY and CDR2 SVGEGT. This chain's CDR3 is CASKHRDDNEQFF. The CDR3 DNA is TGTGCCAGCAAGCACCGGGACGACAATGAGCAGTTCTTC.

The rearrangement joins TRBV6-5 to TRBJ2-3; D call uncertain. Trimming left V 6 bases short and J 0 bases short, with 10 bases between. This CDR3 region has 14 residues. Germline-derived CDR1 and CDR2 are MNHEY and SVGAGI. CDR3 sequence reads: CASRGTLSTDTQYF. CDR3 coding DNA: TGTGCCAGCAGAGGAACGCTGAGCACAGATACGCAGTATTTT.

This chain joins TRBV28 and TRBJ2-7; 8 nucleotides match TRBD1. Germline V lookup: CDR1 MDHEN, CDR2 SYDVKM. V dropped 4 bases and J dropped 6; count of bases not matched to a gene: 20. CDR3 size: 18 residues. DNA of the CDR3: TGTGCCAGCAGTTACCGGAAGGACAGGGCCCCTAAACGAGGCGAGCAGTACTTC. Amino acids: CASSYRKDRAPKRGEQYF.

V gene TRBV29-1 combines with J gene TRBJ2-1; TRBD1 matches 11 bases. The V and J ends lost 4 bases and 12 bases, in that order; junction bases with no gene match: 8. CDR1 and CDR2 from the germline V gene are SQVTM and ANQGSEA. This CDR3 region has 13 residues. This CDR3 reads CSVGDRGMVGQFF. The CDR3 DNA sequence: TGCAGCGTTGGGGACAGGGGGATGGTAGGGCAGTTCTTC.

Only a few counts were recorded for this clonotype. The chain employs TRBV11-1 and TRBJ2-1; 7 nucleotides align to TRBD2. This CDR3 spans 14 amino acids. CDR1 is SGHAT and CDR2 is FQDESV in the germline V gene (reference sequence). The ends lost 2 bases at V and 8 bases at J; junction bases unmatched: 6. For the CDR3, the DNA is TGTGCCAGCAGCTTATCGGGGAGGGCACATGAGCAGTTCTTC. As protein: CASSLSGRAHEQFF.

The V call is TRBV11-3, the J call TRBJ2-4; possibly TRBD2 for D (5 bases). Germline CDR1 and CDR2: SGHNT and YENEEA. V was pared by 5 bases and J by 4 bases, with 18 bases between. This CDR3 contains 16 residues. The CDR3 sequence is CASSAEEVIRKNIQYF. CDR3 nucleotide sequence: TGTGCCAGCAGCGCCGAGGAGGTTATAAGAAAAAACATTCAGTACTTC. The complete variable domain, with remaining parts taken from reference TRBV11-3 and TRBJ2-4, reads EAGVVQSPRYKIIEKKQPVAFWCNPISGHNTLYWYLQNLGQGPELLIRYENEEAVDDSQLPKDRFSAERLKGVDSTLKIQPAELGDSAVYLCASSAEEVIRKNIQYFGAGTRLSVL.

The chain has TRBV10-2 and TRBJ2-7, with D possibly being TRBD1 (6 bases). V was pared by 2 bases and J by 4 bases, with 15 bases between. The CDR3 length is 15 residues. The V gene's germline CDR1 is WSHSY and CDR2 SAAADI. The DNA of the CDR3 is TGCGCCAGCAGTGAGCCGACCAGGGGTTCTTACGAGCAGTACTTC. Translating gives CASSEPTRGSYEQYF.

This clonotype came up a few times. J is TRBJ1-2 and V is TRBV6-2 or TRBV6-3, with unresolved D. The CDR3 runs to 16 residues. Germline CDR1 MNHEY, CDR2 SVGEGT. V lost 0 bases, J lost 3 bases, and 14 bases lay in between. CDR3 sequence reads: CASSYSFPGTYYGYTF. CDR3 nucleotide sequence: TGTGCCAGCAGTTACTCGTTTCCCGGCACCTACTATGGCTACACCTTC.

The chain links TRBV3-1 to TRBJ2-7; weak D call: TRBD2 (6 bases). V was shortened by 0 bases and J by 8 bases, with 20 bases between the two germline ends. This CDR3 contains 16 residues. Germline V gene sequence: CDR1 LGHDT, CDR2 YNNKEL (reference sequence). CDR3 residues: CASSQEGVLAGRKQYF. The DNA of the CDR3 is TGTGCCAGCAGCCAAGAAGGCGTTTTGGCAGGGAGGAAGCAGTACTTC.

The gene calls are TRBV5-6 and TRBJ2-3; 8 bases map to TRBD2. This CDR3 is 16 amino acids long. Germline V gene lookup returns CDR1 SGHDT and CDR2 YYEEEE. Trimming cost V 3 bases and J 0 bases; bases outside gene matches: 6. CDR3 nucleotide sequence: TGTGCCAGCAGCTCCTCCCGACTAGCGAGCACAGATACGCAGTATTTT. Translated, it gives CASSSSRLASTDTQYF.

The rearrangement links TRBV20-1 to TRBJ2-5; 8 positions match TRBD2. Germline V gene lookup returns CDR1 DFQATT and CDR2 SNEGSKA (reference sequence). V was pared by 0 bases and J by 2 bases, with 2 bases of the junction left unmatched. The CDR3 covers 14 residues. The CDR3 protein is CSARDPSGQETQYF. CDR3 DNA: TGCAGTGCTAGAGATCCTAGCGGGCAAGAGACCCAGTACTTC.

CDR3 sequence: CASSLPSGRVNEQFF. The CDR3 DNA is TGTGCCAGCAGCTTACCTAGCGGGAGGGTGAATGAGCAGTTCTTC. The chain employs TRBV13 and TRBJ2-1, with TRBD2 matching 12 bases. With V trimmed by 2 bases and J by 7 bases, 3 bases remained unmatched. CDR1 PRHDT and CDR2 FYEKMQ come from the germline V gene (reference sequence). This CDR3 region has 15 residues.

This clonotype was seen only a few times. J is TRBJ2-6 and V is TRBV20-1; 7 bases agree with TRBD2. The CDR3 has 17 amino acids. Looked up from germline, CDR1 is DFQATT and CDR2 is SNEGSKA (reference sequence). V lost 2 bases and J lost 0; bases outside the gene matches: 7. This chain's CDR3 is CSARHKTSFSGANVLTF. The CDR3, as DNA: TGCAGTGCTAGACACAAGACTAGCTTCTCTGGGGCCAACGTCCTGACTTTC.

The V gene is TRBV20-1, the J gene TRBJ1-6, with 9 bases aligning to TRBD1. V was pared by 7 bases and J by 8 bases, with 6 bases of the junction left unmatched. Germline V gene lookup returns CDR1 DFQATT and CDR2 SNEGSKA (reference sequence). The CDR3 runs to 13 residues. In DNA form, the CDR3 reads TGCAGTGGACTACAGGGGGCCGATTCACCCCTCCACTTT. It specifies CSGLQGADSPLHF.

V gene TRBV9 combines with J gene TRBJ2-1; possible D gene TRBD2, 6 bases. The CDR3 spans 17 residues. The ends were cut back, 0 bases at V and 7 bases at J, with 20 bases in the middle. Germline lookup yields CDR1 SGDLS and CDR2 YYNGEE. CDR3 residues: CASSVGPYSGSPNEQFF. The DNA for the CDR3 is TGTGCCAGCAGCGTAGGACCATACAGCGGGTCACCTAATGAGCAGTTCTTC.

The chain joins TRBV7-9 to TRBJ1-1; D might be TRBD1 (6 bases). The germline gives CDR1 SEHNR, CDR2 FQNEAQ (reference sequence). V was pared by 2 bases and J by 5 bases, with 12 bases between. CDR3 length: 14 residues. The CDR3 region has the DNA TGTGCCAGCAGCTTAATGGGAGGGGGGACTGAAGCTTTCTTT. Its translation is CASSLMGGGTEAFF.

The genes are TRBV6-6 and TRBJ2-4; a weak D match, TRBD1 (5 bases). The last part of the DNA fits TRBJ2-7 better; the J call may be wrong. Germline V gene data show CDR1 as MNHNY and CDR2 as SVGAGI (reference sequence). CDR3 length: 14 residues. The CDR3 loop is CASSYPIGANEQYF. CDR3 DNA: TGTGCCAGCAGTTACCCGATAGGGGCCAACGAGCAGTACTTC.

This clonotype came up many times. The chain joins TRBV4-1 to TRBJ2-1; D might be TRBD1 (5 bases). Trimming shortened V by 0 bases and J by 4 bases, and 13 bases separated the two germline ends. This CDR3 is built from 16 residues. CDR1 MGHRA and CDR2 YSYEKL come from the germline V gene. The CDR3 is CASSQDRQGGYNEQFF. The CDR3 region has the DNA TGCGCCAGCAGCCAAGATCGGCAGGGCGGATACAATGAGCAGTTCTTC.

This clonotype was recorded a few times. This chain connects TRBV9 to TRBJ1-6; D might be TRBD1 (6 bases). This CDR3 contains 12 residues. Germline V gene lookup returns CDR1 SGDLS and CDR2 YYNGEE. Trimming took off 6 bases at V and 10 bases at J, with 11 bases between the two ends. The CDR3 DNA is TGTGCCAGCACTTTGGGGGGCTCACCCCTCCACTTT. Translating gives CASTLGGSPLHF.

This clonotype was counted a few times. As DNA, the CDR3 is TGTGCCAGCAGCTTAGGCTCAGCAGGGTCACGACTAAACTACAATGAGCAGTTCTTC. Protein sequence: CASSLGSAGSRLNYNEQFF. The chain joins TRBV13 to TRBJ2-1, with D possibly called TRBD1 or TRBD2 (5 bases each). V lost 0 bases and J lost 3, with 21 bases in between. CDR3 length: 19 amino acids. Germline V gene lookup returns CDR1 PRHDT and CDR2 FYEKMQ (reference sequence).